This is a list of T cell receptor beta chains from one sample in a study of T cell responses to AZD1222 COVID-19 vaccine. Measured with immunoSEQ multiplex PCR; TCRdb has only the in-frame clones, and not every one. The sample records some 120,000 clones, more than 75% being singletons. This sample comprised peripheral blood, obtained on day 0 of AZD1222 vaccination. The receptors derive from an adult in good health. Each CDR3 is given with its conserved first and last residue. Each record gives: clone size, J gene, D gene, V gene, CDR3 length, CDR3 protein, CDR3 DNA. A D gene is named only where the DNA matches it firmly. A row's size may be missing; if present it is once, few, many or a size class.

>.|TRBJ1-2|.|TRBV6-5|16
CASSSLARGVDYGYTF
TGTGCCAGCAGTTCCCTTGCCAGGGGAGTTGACTATGGCTACACCTTC
>.|TRBJ2-7|.|TRBV5-5|13
CASSLRVTYEQYF
TGTGCCAGCAGCTTGCGGGTGACTTACGAGCAGTACTTC
>.|TRBJ2-2|TRBD2|TRBV5-6|18
CASSPTTGLAGGPGELFF
TGTGCCAGCAGCCCGACGACGGGACTAGCGGGGGGTCCCGGGGAGCTGTTTTTT
>.|TRBJ2-1|TRBD2|TRBV20-1|13
CSASWPSGAEQFF
TGCAGTGCTAGTTGGCCTAGCGGGGCGGAGCAGTTCTTC
>.|TRBJ2-5|TRBD2|TRBV6-2/TRBV6-3|16
CASSYSNGGGRETQYF
TGTGCCAGCAGTTACTCGAACGGGGGGGGCCGGGAGACCCAGTACTTC
>.|TRBJ1-1|TRBD1|TRBV12-5|15
CASDKDRAQRAEAFF
TGTGCTAGTGATAAAGACAGGGCCCAACGGGCTGAAGCTTTCTTT
>.|TRBJ2-7|.|TRBV11-2|12
CASSSYMGEQYF
TGTGCCAGCAGCTCCTACATGGGCGAGCAGTACTTC
>.|TRBJ2-1|TRBD2|TRBV3-1/TRBV3-2|15
CASRGLAGGNNEQFF
TGTGCCAGCAGAGGGCTAGCGGGGGGGAACAATGAGCAGTTCTTC
>.|TRBJ1-3|TRBD1|TRBV5-8|14
CASSWTGLGNTIYF
TGTGCCAGCAGCTGGACAGGGCTAGGAAACACCATATATTTT
>.|TRBJ1-2|.|TRBV4-3|17
CASSQDTLSKAIYGYTF
TGCGCCAGCAGCCAAGATACCCTATCGAAGGCGATCTATGGCTACACCTTC
>.|TRBJ2-2|.|TRBV6-2/TRBV6-3|16
CASSYTSTRMIGELFF
TGTGCCAGCAGTTATACCTCGACTAGAATGATCGGGGAGCTGTTTTTT
>.|TRBJ1-4|.|TRBV18|14
CASSYRAVNEKLFF
TGTGCCAGCTCATACCGGGCGGTTAATGAAAAACTGTTTTTT
>.|TRBJ1-3|.|TRBV7-9|14
CASSLEAGGNTIYF
TGTGCCAGCAGCTTAGAGGCAGGGGGAAACACCATATATTTT
>.|TRBJ2-5|.|TRBV25-1|15
CASSPGVGYQETQYF
TGTGCCAGCAGTCCCGGTGTGGGGTACCAAGAGACCCAGTACTTC
>.|TRBJ1-2|.|TRBV11-2|12
CASSLEGDGYTF
TGTGCCAGCAGCTTAGAGGGGGACGGCTACACCTTC
>.|TRBJ1-2|TRBD1|TRBV9|15
CASSVSQGATYGYTF
TGTGCCAGCAGCGTAAGTCAGGGGGCGACCTATGGCTACACCTTC
>.|TRBJ1-6|.|TRBV9|16
CASSEGSSSYNSPLHF
TGTGCCAGCAGCGAGGGGTCAAGCTCCTATAATTCACCCCTCCACTTT
>.|TRBJ2-5|.|TRBV11-2|15
CASSLTLNRQETQYF
TGTGCCAGCAGCTTAACGTTGAACAGACAAGAGACCCAGTACTTC
>.|TRBJ2-3|.|TRBV9|16
CASSPGGDFGADTQYF
TGTGCCAGCAGCCCAGGCGGGGATTTCGGGGCAGATACGCAGTATTTT
>few|TRBJ2-2|.|TRBV4-2|17
CASSQVGEGAHTGELFF
TGTGCCAGCAGCCAAGTCGGCGAAGGGGCTCACACCGGGGAGCTGTTTTTT
>.|TRBJ2-2|.|TRBV5-6|16
CASSLEFRSSTGELFF
TGTGCCAGCAGCTTGGAGTTTCGGTCCTCCACCGGGGAGCTGTTTTTT
>once|TRBJ2-7|TRBD1|TRBV2|14
CASSMDRRSYEQYF
TGTGCCAGCAGCATGGACAGGCGTTCCTACGAGCAGTACTTC
>.|TRBJ1-5|.|TRBV10-2|13
CASRGEGNQPQHF
TGCGCCAGCAGGGGGGAGGGCAATCAGCCCCAGCATTTT
>few|TRBJ1-1|.|TRBV4-1|13
CASSSQRDTEAFF
TGCGCCAGCAGCTCCCAAAGGGACACTGAAGCTTTCTTT
>.|TRBJ2-3|.|TRBV2|12
CASSVYAGTQYF
TGTGCCAGCAGTGTATACGCCGGGACGCAGTATTTT
>.|TRBJ2-1|.|TRBV5-4|15
CASSSSGIRYNEQFF
TGTGCCAGCAGCTCGAGCGGAATCCGCTACAATGAGCAGTTCTTC
>.|TRBJ1-4|.|TRBV30|15
CAWSLSGGTNEKLFF
TGTGCCTGGAGTTTAAGTGGGGGAACAAATGAAAAACTGTTTTTT
>.|TRBJ2-5|TRBD2|TRBV11-2|15
CASSTPLAGVETQYF
TGTGCCAGCAGCACCCCTTTAGCGGGGGTAGAGACCCAGTACTTC
>.|TRBJ1-1|.|TRBV4-1|16
CASSQSRIGENTEAFF
TGCGCCAGCAGCCAATCTCGGATAGGGGAGAACACTGAAGCTTTCTTT
>.|TRBJ1-2|.|TRBV29-1|11
CSVGDPAGYTF
TGCAGCGTTGGGGACCCGGCGGGCTACACCTTC
>.|TRBJ2-1|.|TRBV5-1|13
CASSAQGWDEQFF
TGCGCCAGCAGCGCGCAGGGCTGGGATGAGCAGTTCTTC
>.|TRBJ1-2|.|TRBV30|15
CAWSPRGQSFYGYTF
TGTGCCTGGAGTCCTAGAGGACAGTCGTTCTATGGCTACACCTTC
>.|TRBJ2-7|.|TRBV4-1|13
CASSVQVNYEQYF
TGCGCCAGCAGCGTACAGGTGAACTACGAGCAGTACTTC
>.|TRBJ1-3|.|TRBV6-2/TRBV6-3|15
CASSYRPYSGNTIYF
TGTGCCAGCAGTTACAGGCCGTACTCTGGAAACACCATATATTTT
>.|TRBJ2-5|.|TRBV7-2|13
CASSLSQKETQYF
TGTGCCAGCAGCTTGTCTCAGAAAGAGACCCAGTACTTC
>.|TRBJ1-5|.|TRBV14|13
CASSQDRLGPQHF
TGTGCCAGCAGCCAAGACCGACTAGGGCCCCAGCATTTT
>once|TRBJ2-2|.|TRBV5-1|14
CASSLKVGQGSLFF
TGCGCCAGCAGCTTGAAAGTGGGGCAGGGCAGTCTGTTTTTT
>.|TRBJ1-2|TRBD1|TRBV5-1|12
CASSSQGVGYTF
TGCGCCAGCAGCTCCCAGGGGGTCGGCTACACCTTC
>.|TRBJ2-3|.|TRBV15|15
CATSRGLHPTDTQYF
TGTGCCACCAGCAGAGGGCTTCACCCCACAGATACGCAGTATTTT
>.|TRBJ1-2|.|TRBV29-1|10
CSVDHYGYTF
TGCAGCGTTGACCACTATGGCTACACCTTC
>once|TRBJ1-1|.|TRBV3-1/TRBV3-2|15
CATTAKTATNTEAFF
TGTGCCACCACAGCCAAGACAGCCACGAACACTGAAGCTTTCTTT
>.|TRBJ2-3|.|TRBV4-1|15
CASSQTERGTDTQYF
TGCGCCAGCAGCCAAACCGAACGTGGCACAGATACGCAGTATTTT
>.|TRBJ2-5|.|TRBV19|18
CASSTNLFGGWGQETQYF
TGTGCCAGTAGCACCAACCTATTTGGGGGATGGGGGCAAGAGACCCAGTACTTC
>.|TRBJ1-5|TRBD1|TRBV5-6|14
CASNAGGNNQPQHF
TGTGCCAGCAACGCAGGGGGAAACAATCAGCCCCAGCATTTT
>few|TRBJ2-7|TRBD1|TRBV4-1|16
CASSPSGTGASYEQYF
TGCGCCAGCAGCCCCTCGGGAACAGGGGCAAGCTACGAGCAGTACTTC
>.|TRBJ2-7|.|TRBV15|11
CATSNRDEQYF
TGTGCCACCAGCAATAGGGACGAGCAGTACTTC
>.|TRBJ2-7|TRBD2|TRBV27|14
CASSRERLAREQYF
TGTGCCAGCAGTAGAGAGAGACTAGCGCGGGAGCAGTACTTC